This TCR beta chain came from a study of CXCR3-negative and CXCR3-positive naive CD8 T cells. Identification of naive CD8+ T cells rested on CD45RO-CCR7+CD27+CD95- status. A note on this clonotype: Its antigen is undetermined.

With UMI labels, 5' RACE was used to prepare the TRB cDNA libraries. One entry per CDR3 protein, without DNA, is what TCRdb gives after re-calling the 5' RACE reads. The sample's table shows approximately 100,000 distinct CDR3 sequences. Germline-derived CDR1 and CDR2 are SGHVS and FNYEAQ. This CDR3 comprises 13 residues. Findings of the study overall: Naive cells, whether CXCR3-negative or CXCR3-positive, had similar TRBV-TRBJ usage, while memory cells differed. Memory CD8+ cells showed much lower diversity, while both naive subsets were comparably high. Both naive subsets carried similar amounts of surface CD5, so TCR strength was inferred from TRB CDR3 properties. For CXCR3-positive naive cells, TRB CDR3s were more hydrophobic than those of CXCR3-negative naive cells.

The clonotype originates from a human donor in good health. Some clones in this sample may be carry-over from other donors' samples. The V call is TRBV7-6, the J call TRBJ2-1; TCRdb proposes TRBD1, but this gene call is untestable without DNA. Material for sequencing was naive CXCR3+ CD8+ T cells from blood. Noted subset: CD45RO-CCR7+CD27+CD95- naive CD8+ T cells expressing CXCR3 (TNR3+). CDR3 sequence reads: CASSLVTGTGQFF.